These 24 T cell receptor beta chains came from one sample sequenced in a study of T cells after somatic rescue of genetic block (TCRdb year 2020). Library method: the immunoSEQ multiplex PCR assay. This is the immuneACCESS table as TCRdb keeps it, with only in-frame sequences that have V and J called. A part of the clones is gone; compared with another copy, unresolved V genes explain less than half, and the rest is unexplained. The table for this sample lists tens of thousands of clones; roughly 90% of them were counted only once. The ten most abundant clones make up about 2.7% of the sample. Material: peripheral blood mononuclear cells (PBMCs). The receptors were gathered from a man in his forties.

The rearrangement links TRBV11-2 to TRBJ2-1; 10 bases agree with TRBD2. Germline V CDR1 and CDR2: SGHAT, FQNNGV. CDR3 length: 15 amino acids. The V gene end was trimmed by 1 base and the J gene end by 4 bases; junction bases not matched to a gene: 1. CDR3 nucleotide sequence: TGTGCCAGCAGCTTAGTAGCGGGGGGTTACAATGAGCAGTTCTTC. Its translation is CASSLVAGGYNEQFF.

CDR3 nucleotides: TGTGCCAGCAGCACGACAGCCGCAACTAATGAAAAACTGTTTTTT. This translates into CASSTTAATNEKLFF. The V call is TRBV28, the J call TRBJ1-4; D possibly corresponds to TRBD1 (5 bases). Between the trimmed V and J ends, which lost 6 bases and 0 bases, there was a span of 11 bases. CDR3 length: 15 amino acids. Germline CDR1 and CDR2: MDHEN and SYDVKM. Variable domain in full (rest from reference TRBV28 and TRBJ1-4): DVKVTQSSRYLVKRTGEKVFLECVQDMDHENMFWYRQDPGLGLRLIYFSYDVKMKEKGDIPEGYSVSREKKERFSLILESASTNQTSMYLCASSTTAATNEKLFFGSGTQLSVL.

This chain uses TRBV25-1 with TRBJ1-2, with D perhaps TRBD1 (6 bases). The V end was cut by 2 bases, the J end by 4 bases, with 11 bases between. CDR1 and CDR2 from the germline V gene are MGHDK and SYGVNS. This CDR3 has 14 amino acids. CDR3 sequence reads: CASSEAGQPYGYTF. The CDR3 DNA sequence: TGTGCCAGCAGTGAAGCAGGACAGCCCTATGGCTACACCTTC.

V usage is TRBV7-9 and J usage is TRBJ2-5; D may be TRBD1 (6 bases). V was clipped by 4 bases and J by 4 bases, with 13 bases between them. The germline V gene has CDR1 SEHNR and CDR2 FQNEAQ (reference sequence). This CDR3 region has 14 residues. The CDR3 spells CASSSRAGAETQYF. CDR3 DNA: TGTGCCAGCAGCTCCCGGGCAGGGGCAGAGACCCAGTACTTC.

The chain has TRBV5-6 and TRBJ2-3; 7 nucleotides agree with TRBD1. The trim removed 4 bases at V and 5 bases at J, leaving 7 bases unmatched. The germline V gene encodes CDR1 SGHDT and CDR2 YYEEEE. The CDR3 has 14 residues. The CDR3 DNA reads as TGTGCCAGCAGCCAAAGGGGGCGCCTAGATACGCAGTATTTT. It yields the protein CASSQRGRLDTQYF.

This chain links TRBV11-3 with TRBJ2-3; 14 positions match TRBD2. Germline V gene data show CDR1 as SGHNT and CDR2 as YENEEA. V shed 4 bases, J shed 4 bases, and the junction held 4 bases outside the gene matches. This CDR3 comprises 16 residues. The CDR3 sequence: CASSSGTSGRSDTQYF. The CDR3 DNA is TGTGCCAGCAGCTCCGGGACTAGCGGGAGATCAGATACGCAGTATTTT.

This sequence joins TRBV5-6 and TRBJ2-7; 9 positions agree with TRBD2. Germline CDR1 and CDR2: SGHDT and YYEEEE. With V trimmed by 0 bases and J by 4 bases, 8 bases remained unmatched. The CDR3 spans 16 residues. The CDR3 here is CASSLVAGGPKYEQYF. The DNA of the CDR3 is TGTGCCAGCAGCTTGGTGGCGGGAGGGCCTAAGTACGAGCAGTACTTC.

This chain connects TRBV19 to TRBJ2-2; 8 bases are a match to TRBD2. CDR3 length: 17 residues. The germline gives CDR1 LNHDA, CDR2 SQIVND (reference sequence). Trimming cost V 2 bases and J 5 bases; bases outside gene matches: 10. CDR3 in DNA: TGTGCCAGTAGTATACGGGGGGGACGCGAACAAACCGGGGAGCTGTTTTTT. Encoded protein: CASSIRGGREQTGELFF.

The DNA of the CDR3 is TGTGCCAGCAGACTCAGGGGTTTGGGGCAGCCCCAGCATTTT. This translates into CASRLRGLGQPQHF. The chain carries TRBV5-6 and TRBJ1-5, with D maybe TRBD1 (6 bases). The CDR3 has 14 amino acids. Germline assignment: CDR1 SGHDT and CDR2 YYEEEE. V was shortened by 5 bases and J by 7 bases, with 16 bases between the two germline ends.

The chain links TRBV4-1 to TRBJ1-6, with TRBD1 as a possible D gene (5 bases). Germline V lookup: CDR1 MGHRA, CDR2 YSYEKL. V was pared by 0 bases and J by 8 bases, with 11 bases between. The length of the CDR3 is 15 residues. The CDR3 sequence is CASSQDPGWDSPLHF. In DNA, the CDR3 is TGCGCCAGCAGCCAAGATCCAGGGTGGGATTCACCCCTCCACTTT.

This clone was detected only a few times. The V and J genes are TRBV5-8 and TRBJ2-7, with 7 bases matching TRBD2. The germline V gene has CDR1 SGHTS and CDR2 YDEGEE. V shed 3 bases and J 6 bases; nucleotides not matched to a gene: 9. This CDR3 is built from 14 residues. The CDR3 reads CASSSRTRSGEQYF. The CDR3 DNA sequence: TGTGCCAGCAGCTCTAGGACTAGATCGGGCGAGCAGTACTTC.

The genes are TRBV5-1 and TRBJ2-3; 8 bases are a match to TRBD2. The length of the CDR3 is 15 residues. J lost 5 bases, V lost 4 bases, and 9 bases had no gene match. Germline values: CDR1 SGHRS, CDR2 YFSETQ. CDR3 in DNA: TGCGCCAGCAGCCTCGGGACTAGGGAGGGAGATACGCAGTATTTT. Translated: CASSLGTREGDTQYF.

This chain links TRBV7-2 with TRBJ2-5, with D tentatively TRBD2 (6 bases). The CDR3 has 14 amino acids. Germline V CDR1 and CDR2: SGHTA, FQGNSA. V dropped 5 bases and J dropped 1 base, with 11 bases sitting between them. The CDR3 is CASSRPGLQETQYF. As DNA, the CDR3 is TGTGCCAGCAGCCGCCCGGGACTCCAAGAGACCCAGTACTTC.

This clone was recorded a few times. The chain couples TRBV7-2 to TRBJ1-5; the D gene is possibly TRBD1 (5 bases). CDR1 and CDR2 (germline): SGHTA, FQGNSA. The CDR3 spans 15 residues. The V end was cut by 3 bases, the J end by 4 bases, with 13 bases between. CDR3 loop: CASSLETGVNQPQHF. The CDR3 DNA is TGTGCCAGCAGCTTGGAAACAGGCGTTAATCAGCCCCAGCATTTT.

The chain links TRBV10-3 to TRBJ2-7; D perhaps matches TRBD1 (7 bases). Trimming cost V 10 bases and J 4 bases, with 14 bases left between them. The CDR3 length is 12 residues. Germline V gene data show CDR1 as ENHRY and CDR2 as SYGVKD. This CDR3 reads CATLTGRYEQYF. DNA of the CDR3: TGTGCCACGCTGACAGGGAGGTACGAGCAGTACTTC.

The chain joins TRBV9 to TRBJ1-3, with D hard to call. V was trimmed by 5 bases and J by 3 bases, leaving 6 bases between them. Germline CDR1 SGDLS, CDR2 YYNGEE. The CDR3 spans 12 residues. The CDR3, as DNA: TGTGCCAGCAGTGGGGATGGAAACACCATATATTTT. This translates into CASSGDGNTIYF.

The rearrangement links TRBV2 to TRBJ2-7; the D is unclear. Deletions cut 7 bases from V and 2 bases from J, with 6 bases between. Germline values: CDR1 SNHLY, CDR2 FYNNEI. There are 11 residues in the CDR3. Here the CDR3 reads CASTAAYEQYF. The CDR3 bases are TGTGCCAGCACTGCAGCCTACGAGCAGTACTTC.

The chain carries TRBV18 and TRBJ2-2; 11 bases fit TRBD2. Germline V gene lookup returns CDR1 KGHSH and CDR2 LQKENI. The CDR3 runs to 14 residues. The chain's CDR3 is CTTGTSGNTGELFF. DNA of the CDR3: TGTACCACCGGGACTAGCGGGAACACCGGGGAGCTGTTTTTT.

The chain uses TRBV12-5 and TRBJ1-2; unclear D gene. Germline V gene data show CDR1 as LGHNT and CDR2 as FRNRAP. V lost 2 bases, J lost 7 bases, and 11 bases lay in between. The CDR3 consists of 13 residues. DNA for the CDR3: TGTGCTAGTGGTTTGTTCCCCCCTGGTGGCTACACCTTC. It encodes CASGLFPPGGYTF.

This clone was detected only a few times. The gene calls are TRBV30 and TRBJ1-5; D gene ambiguous. Per the germline V gene, CDR1 is GTSNPN and CDR2 is SVGIG (reference sequence). The CDR3 runs to 14 residues. Trimming took off 0 bases at V and 2 bases at J, with 8 bases between the two ends. Here the CDR3 DNA reads TGTGCCTGGAGTGTACAATTAGGCAATCAGCCCCAGCATTTT. The encoded protein is CAWSVQLGNQPQHF.

The chain is built from TRBV5-4 and TRBJ2-5, with 8 bases lining up with TRBD1. CDR1 is SGHNT and CDR2 is YYREEE in the germline V gene (reference sequence). After removal of 4 bases from V and 1 base from J, the junction contained 3 bases not matched to a gene. This CDR3 region has 14 residues. The DNA for the CDR3 is TGTGCCAGCAGCCGCGACAGGGGCCAAGAGACCCAGTACTTC. Translated: CASSRDRGQETQYF.

V usage is TRBV2 and J usage is TRBJ1-5; 8 bases fit TRBD1. Per the germline V gene, CDR1 is SNHLY and CDR2 is FYNNEI. This CDR3 is 14 amino acids long. V trimming: 6 bases; J trimming: 6 bases; junction bases outside the gene matches: 7. This CDR3 is CASSAGGAGQPQHF. Written as DNA, the CDR3 is TGTGCCAGCAGCGCAGGGGGCGCGGGTCAGCCCCAGCATTTT.

The chain has TRBV5-1 and TRBJ1-4; 7 bases are shared with TRBD1. CDR3 length: 13 amino acids. Trimming cost V 4 bases and J 4 bases; bases outside gene matches: 1. Germline CDR1 reads SGHRS; CDR2 reads YFSETQ. The DNA of the CDR3 is TGCGCCAGCAGCGGGGACAGTAATGAAAAACTGTTTTTT. Protein sequence: CASSGDSNEKLFF.

The chain links TRBV6-1 to TRBJ1-6; unclear D gene. Germline CDR1 is MNHNS and CDR2 is SASEGT. The CDR3 has 15 amino acids. V dropped 6 bases and J dropped 9 bases, with 18 bases sitting between them. The CDR3 here is CASRLEPQWASPLHF. CDR3 nucleotide sequence: TGTGCCAGCAGATTAGAACCCCAGTGGGCTTCACCCCTCCACTTT.